This T cell receptor (beta chain) was identified in a study of identifying expanded T cells in peripheral blood. Study-level results: Clone count variance between approximately two-week samples rose with total template count.

Sequencing used immunoSEQ multiplex PCR; TCRdb keeps in-frame clones, though not all of them. The profile shows 100,000 or so clones, approximately 89% of them singletons. With 5 bases removed from V and 5 bases from J, the gap between germline ends came to 21 bases. In germline, CDR1 is SGHTA, CDR2 FQGNSA. The CDR3 is 16 amino acids. With regard to this clone: Its antigen is unknown.

The chain has TRBV7-2 and TRBJ2-5, with D uncertain. Sample: blood. This clonotype originated in a person aged 18 to 70 in good health. CDR3 in DNA: TGTGCCAGCAGCGCGGCGTTGGTAGGAGTTTGGGAGACCCAGTACTTC. It encodes CASSAALVGVWETQYF.